The source of this T cell receptor (beta chain) is a study of neurological immune-mediated disorders. This clonotype came up many times. Germline assignment: CDR1 DFQATT and CDR2 SNEGSKA (reference sequence). CDR3 length: 16 amino acids. Trimming took 1 base from V and 8 from J, leaving 24 bases between them. TCRdb recomputed calls from the 5' RACE reads with MiXCR, one row per CDR3 protein. The table shows some 86,000 distinct CDR3 sequences, with 2.5% to 3% occurring only once. V and J are TRBV20-1 and TRBJ2-7; D tentatively fits TRBD1 or TRBD2 (5 bases each). This receptor was taken from a woman younger than 45 with multiple sclerosis. The sample consisted of PBMCs. The CDR3 DNA reads TGCAGTGCTAGAGTCTCCGGGACGGTGGGCTCGGTCAAGCAGTACTTC. It yields the protein CSARVSGTVGSVKQYF.